One sample yielded the 26 T cell receptor beta chains listed below, sequenced in a study of blood T cell repertoires in COVID-19. The data were produced by immunoSEQ multiplex PCR, yet TCRdb's version contains in-frame clones alone and is incomplete. The sample yields 280,000 or so clones, about 91% seen once. Sequenced material: peripheral blood. These receptors originate from a woman aged 25 to 45 who had recovered from COVID-19.

This rearrangement joins TRBV7-2 to TRBJ1-4, with 10 bases matching TRBD1. The CDR3 length is 14 residues. The germline CDR1 and CDR2 sequences are SGHTA and FQGNSA. V trimming: 5 bases; J trimming: 5 bases; junction bases outside the gene matches: 2. The CDR3 sequence: CASSPDRGNEKLFF. In nucleotides, the CDR3 is TGTGCCAGCAGCCCGGACAGGGGGAATGAAAAACTGTTTTTT.

The chain recombines TRBV5-4 with TRBJ1-5; maybe TRBD1 (5 bases). The CDR3 contains 18 residues. In germline, CDR1 is SGHNT, CDR2 YYREEE (reference sequence). V lost 5 bases and J lost 0, with 21 bases in between. The CDR3 protein is CASRPTGGGWCSNQPQHF. In DNA, the CDR3 is TGTGCCAGCAGACCAACCGGGGGGGGATGGTGTAGCAATCAGCCCCAGCATTTT.

The chain carries TRBV29-1 and TRBJ2-3, with 7 bases that match TRBD1. J was trimmed by 5 bases and V by 6 bases; bases with no gene match: 11. This CDR3 region has 14 residues. Germline V gene lookup returns CDR1 SQVTM and CDR2 ANQGSEA. Here the CDR3 reads CSVIHRGLGDTQYF. Written as DNA, the CDR3 is TGCAGCGTGATTCACAGGGGCTTAGGAGATACGCAGTATTTT.

V is TRBV9 and J is TRBJ2-3, with D possibly TRBD2 on 6 matching bases. The CDR3 runs to 14 residues. Trimming shortened V by 3 bases and J by 2 bases, and 10 bases separated the two germline ends. CDR1 is SGDLS and CDR2 is YYNGEE in the germline V gene. CDR3 loop: CASSGGTHTDTQYF. The DNA for the CDR3 is TGTGCCAGCAGCGGGGGGACTCACACAGATACGCAGTATTTT. The entire variable domain, with the rest obtained from reference TRBV9 and TRBJ2-3, is as follows: DSGVTQTPKHLITATGQRVTLRCSPRSGDLSVYWYQQSLDQGLQFLIQYYNGEERAKGNILERFSAQQFPDLHSELNLSSLELGDSALYFCASSGGTHTDTQYFGPGTRLTVL.

V gene TRBV18 combines with J gene TRBJ2-1; TRBD2 aligns across 7 bases. CDR3 size: 14 residues. The V gene end was trimmed by 4 bases and the J gene end by 2 bases; junction bases not matched to a gene: 2. Germline CDR1 reads KGHSH; CDR2 reads LQKENI. The CDR3 here is CASSLAGAYNEQFF. CDR3 DNA: TGTGCCAGCTCACTGGCGGGGGCCTACAATGAGCAGTTCTTC.

V gene TRBV6-1 combines with J gene TRBJ1-2, with D tentatively TRBD1 (5 bases). Germline loops: CDR1 MNHNS, CDR2 SASEGT. This CDR3 region has 15 residues. Trimming took 2 bases from V and 1 from J, leaving 11 bases between them. The CDR3: CASSEQRGGNYGYTF. The CDR3 DNA reads TGTGCCAGCAGTGAACAAAGGGGCGGTAACTATGGCTACACCTTC.

This clone is a singleton in its sample. The chain recombines TRBV19 with TRBJ1-2; 8 bases are a match to TRBD1. V dropped 5 bases and J dropped 0; count of bases not matched to a gene: 5. This CDR3 comprises 15 residues. Germline-derived CDR1 and CDR2 are LNHDA and SQIVND (reference sequence). CDR3 residues: CASSSRTGTNYGYTF. The CDR3 nucleotides read TGTGCCAGTAGTTCGAGGACAGGGACTAACTATGGCTACACCTTC. The entire variable domain, with the rest obtained from reference TRBV19 and TRBJ1-2, is as follows: DGGITQSPKYLFRKEGQNVTLSCEQNLNHDAMYWYRQDPGQGLRLIYYSQIVNDFQKGDIAEGYSVSREKKESFPLTVTSAQKNPTAFYLCASSSRTGTNYGYTFGSGTRLTVV.

This rearrangement joins TRBV5-1 to TRBJ1-3, with 7 bases that match TRBD1. The CDR3 sequence is 16 residues long. The ends lost 0 bases at V and 4 bases at J; junction bases unmatched: 7. Germline CDR1 and CDR2: SGHRS and YFSETQ. The CDR3 DNA reads as TGCGCCAGCAGCTTGGTGGAGGGGGCTTCAGGAAACACCATATATTTT. It translates to CASSLVEGASGNTIYF.

The chain has TRBV19 and TRBJ2-4, with D perhaps TRBD2 (6 bases). V dropped 4 bases and J dropped 8 bases, with 15 bases sitting between them. CDR3 size: 14 residues. The germline CDR1 and CDR2 sequences are LNHDA and SQIVND (reference sequence). CDR3 sequence reads: CASSKGGGIDIQYF. In nucleotides, the CDR3 is TGTGCCAGTAGTAAGGGTGGGGGGATTGACATTCAGTACTTC.

This rearrangement joins TRBV2 to TRBJ2-3, with D possibly TRBD2 on 7 matching bases. The length of the CDR3 is 16 residues. Germline loops: CDR1 SNHLY, CDR2 FYNNEI. V gave up 4 bases and J gave up 1 base, with 15 bases separating them. Here the CDR3 reads CASSGEGDRGTDTQYF. As DNA, the CDR3 is TGTGCCAGCAGTGGGGAGGGGGACCGGGGCACAGATACGCAGTATTTT.

This chain uses TRBV2 with TRBJ1-1; 10 bases align to TRBD1. Trimming took 7 bases from V and 8 from J; bases not matched to a gene: 10. CDR3 length: 14 amino acids. Germline V CDR1 and CDR2: SNHLY, FYNNEI. CDR3 bases: TGTGCCAGCAAAGAGACAGGGGGCATGAGAGAAGCTTTCTTT. Translated, it gives CASKETGGMREAFF.

This clone showed up just a few times. The chain carries TRBV5-4 and TRBJ1-1, with 9 nucleotides matching TRBD1. This CDR3 is 18 amino acids long. J lost 0 bases, V lost 0 bases, and 9 bases had no gene match. Looked up from germline, CDR1 is SGHNT and CDR2 is YYREEE (reference sequence). The CDR3 loop reads CASSLAPLGQGMNTEAFF. CDR3 bases: TGTGCCAGCAGCTTGGCTCCCCTCGGACAGGGGATGAACACTGAAGCTTTCTTT.

The J gene is TRBJ1-2, the V gene TRBV27; D is unresolved. CDR1 and CDR2 from the germline V gene are MNHEY and SMNVEV (reference sequence). This CDR3 is 14 amino acids long. V lost 4 bases and J 5 bases, leaving 14 bases between the germline ends. The CDR3 loop is CASSSPLSSYGYTF. CDR3 nucleotide sequence: TGTGCCAGCAGTTCCCCGCTGAGTAGTTATGGCTACACCTTC.

The chain is built from TRBV16 and TRBJ1-6; D is possibly TRBD1 (5 bases). CDR1 is KGHSY, CDR2 FQNENV, per germline. Trimming left V 3 bases short and J 7 bases short, with 13 bases between. The CDR3 length is 15 residues. The CDR3 DNA sequence: TGTGCCAGCAGCCAGGTTACAGGCGAAAATTCACCCCTCCACTTT. Protein product: CASSQVTGENSPLHF.

The gene calls are TRBV7-2 and TRBJ2-1, with 9 bases aligning to TRBD2. Trimming removed 4 bases from V and 2 bases from J; junction bases left unmatched: 6. This CDR3 is 16 amino acids long. Germline V gene lookup returns CDR1 SGHTA and CDR2 FQGNSA. CDR3 sequence: CASSSPRGGAYNEQFF. The CDR3 nucleotides are TGTGCCAGCAGCTCCCCTCGCGGGGGGGCCTACAATGAGCAGTTCTTC.

This chain uses TRBV25-1 with TRBJ1-6; D is undetermined. The CDR3 totals 12 residues. Trimming pared 5 bases from V and 4 bases from J, leaving 3 bases between. Germline V gives CDR1 MGHDK, CDR2 SYGVNS. CDR3 sequence: CASSLYNSPLHF. CDR3 in DNA: TGTGCCAGCAGTCTGTATAATTCACCCCTCCACTTT. Complete variable domain (other parts from reference TRBV25-1 and TRBJ1-6): EADIYQTPRYLVIGTGKKITLECSQTMGHDKMYWYQQDPGMELHLIHYSYGVNSTEKGDLSSESTVSRIRTEHFPLTLESARPSHTSQYLCASSLYNSPLHFGNGTRLTVT.

This CDR3 is CASSLTVAKNIQYF. The CDR3 DNA reads TGTGCCAGCAGCCTTACAGTAGCCAAAAACATTCAGTACTTC. V gene TRBV5-8 combines with J gene TRBJ2-4; D gene uncertain. The CDR3 runs 14 residues. The germline gives CDR1 SGHTS, CDR2 YDEGEE. V lost 4 bases and J lost 0, with 8 bases in between.

The V call is TRBV28, the J call TRBJ2-2; the D is unclear. This CDR3 contains 12 residues. The V gene's germline CDR1 is MDHEN and CDR2 SYDVKM. V shed 8 bases and J shed 0 bases, with 4 bases lying between them. CDR3 DNA sequence: TGTGCCAGCTATACGAACACCGGGGAGCTGTTTTTT. Protein: CASYTNTGELFF. Together with reference TRBV28 and TRBJ2-2, the CDR3 gives the full variable domain: DVKVTQSSRYLVKRTGEKVFLECVQDMDHENMFWYRQDPGLGLRLIYFSYDVKMKEKGDIPEGYSVSREKKERFSLILESASTNQTSMYLCASYTNTGELFFGEGSRLTVL.

J is TRBJ1-2 and V is TRBV2, with D tentatively TRBD1 (6 bases). The V gene lost 2 bases and the J gene lost 2 bases, with 12 bases spanning the gap. The CDR3 is 15 amino acids. Per the germline V gene, CDR1 is SNHLY and CDR2 is FYNNEI. DNA for the CDR3: TGTGCCAGCAGTGAATGGCAGGGGTCAAACTATGGCTACACCTTC. It yields the protein CASSEWQGSNYGYTF.

This clone has a handful of counts. The J gene is TRBJ1-3, the V gene TRBV28; D is uncertain. Looked up from germline, CDR1 is MDHEN and CDR2 is SYDVKM. V was pared by 4 bases and J by 3 bases, with 13 bases between. This CDR3 has 15 amino acids. This chain's CDR3 is CASSSPSSGGNTIYF. CDR3 bases: TGTGCCAGCAGTTCCCCCTCCTCAGGTGGAAACACCATATATTTT.

V gene TRBV7-8 combines with J gene TRBJ2-3, with D perhaps matching TRBD1 (8 bases). In germline, CDR1 is SGHVS, CDR2 FQNEAQ. The CDR3 extends over 16 amino acids. Trimming cost V 1 base and J 3 bases, with 14 bases left between them. The CDR3 here is CASSLEQGGETDTQYF. CDR3 coding DNA: TGTGCCAGCAGCTTAGAACAGGGGGGGGAGACAGATACGCAGTATTTT.

The chain uses TRBV6-5 and TRBJ2-3, with D maybe TRBD2 (6 bases). This CDR3 is 16 amino acids long. Per germline, CDR1 MNHEY and CDR2 SVGAGI. V was clipped by 0 bases and J by 2 bases, with 12 bases between them. In DNA form, the CDR3 reads TGTGCCAGCAGTTACTCCGGGCGGGGAGACACAGATACGCAGTATTTT. Its translation: CASSYSGRGDTDTQYF.

This chain connects TRBV27 to TRBJ1-1; maybe TRBD1 (6 bases). With 7 bases removed from V and 10 bases from J, the gap between germline ends came to 16 bases. Germline V gene lookup returns CDR1 MNHEY and CDR2 SMNVEV (reference sequence). This CDR3 has 12 amino acids. As DNA, the CDR3 is TGTGCCAGCATGGGGGGGGCGAGGGGAGCTTTCTTT. The encoded protein is CASMGGARGAFF.

This chain uses TRBV4-2 with TRBJ2-5; D gene unclear. V was trimmed by 0 bases and J by 5 bases, leaving 7 bases between them. The germline CDR1 and CDR2 sequences are LGHNA and YNFKEQ. This CDR3 region has 13 residues. The CDR3 is CASSQDLQETQYF. The CDR3 DNA sequence: TGTGCCAGCAGCCAAGATCTACAGGAGACCCAGTACTTC.

This chain uses TRBV6-2 or TRBV6-3 with TRBJ2-7, with TRBD1 as a possible D gene (7 bases). The CDR3 extends over 17 amino acids. Per germline, CDR1 MNHEY and CDR2 SVGEGT. With 2 bases removed from V and 2 bases from J, the gap between germline ends came to 19 bases. CDR3 region: CASSYKISQGGAYEQYF. CDR3 DNA: TGTGCCAGCAGTTACAAGATATCTCAGGGGGGTGCCTACGAGCAGTACTTC.

The V gene is TRBV30, the J gene TRBJ1-3, with D unclear. Looked up from germline, CDR1 is GTSNPN and CDR2 is SVGIG (reference sequence). V was trimmed by 0 bases and J by 0 bases, leaving 12 bases between them. This CDR3 has 16 residues. The CDR3 sequence: CAWSVLGGPSGNTIYF. Here the CDR3 DNA reads TGTGCCTGGAGTGTACTCGGCGGCCCCTCTGGAAACACCATATATTTT.